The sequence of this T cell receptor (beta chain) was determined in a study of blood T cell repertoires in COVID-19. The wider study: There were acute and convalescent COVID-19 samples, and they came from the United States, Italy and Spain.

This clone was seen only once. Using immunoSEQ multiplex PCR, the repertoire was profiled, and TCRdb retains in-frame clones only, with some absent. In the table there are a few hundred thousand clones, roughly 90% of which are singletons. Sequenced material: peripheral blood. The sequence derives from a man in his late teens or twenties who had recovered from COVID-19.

The CDR3 nucleotides read TGCGCCAGCAGTGAGAATAGGGGGCCTTACGAGCAGTACTTC. It specifies CASSENRGPYEQYF. This sequence joins TRBV10-1 and TRBJ2-7, with 7 bases that match TRBD1. CDR3 length equals 14 residues. From germline, CDR1 is WNHNN and CDR2 SYGVQD (reference sequence). With V trimmed by 2 bases and J by 4 bases, 5 bases remained unmatched.